Below, 4 T cell receptor beta chains from the same sample are listed, as sequenced in a study of OX40 agonist ivuxolimab in advanced cancers. TCRdb's table, derived via immunoSEQ multiplex PCR, lists solely in-frame clones and lacks some. This sample yields roughly 100,000 clones, of which around 94% are seen a single time; about 0.3% belongs to the top ten. The input for sequencing was CD4+ or CD8+ T cells sorted from blood, taken in a trial of the OX40 agonist ivuxolimab. The origin of the receptors is an adult with an advanced solid tumor such as melanoma, head and neck, liver or kidney cancer.

This chain links TRBV2 with TRBJ2-7; 16 bases align to TRBD2. Germline trimming cut 6 bases from V and 5 bases from J; bases unmatched to any gene: 10. The germline CDR1 and CDR2 sequences are SNHLY and FYNNEI. This CDR3 comprises 17 residues. CDR3 DNA: TGTGCCAGCAGGGGACTAGCGGGGGGGCAGGTCGGCGACGAGCAGTACTTC. It codes for CASRGLAGGQVGDEQYF.

This chain uses TRBV19 with TRBJ2-7; 8 bases fit TRBD1. The CDR3 totals 14 residues. Germline CDR1 is LNHDA and CDR2 is SQIVND (reference sequence). With 8 bases clipped from V and 1 base from J, the junction kept 7 bases outside the gene matches. CDR3 DNA sequence: TGTGCCAGTGGTACAGGGGGTTCATCCTACGAGCAGTACTTC. Encoded protein: CASGTGGSSYEQYF.

The genes are TRBV30 and TRBJ2-3, with a tentative D call TRBD1 (6 bases). The CDR3 is 15 amino acids. V lost 2 bases and J 4 bases, leaving 16 bases between the germline ends. CDR1 is GTSNPN, CDR2 SVGIG, per germline (reference sequence). The CDR3 bases are TGTGCCTGGAGTCGAGGTGGGGGCCCTGCAGATACGCAGTATTTT. It encodes CAWSRGGGPADTQYF.

The chain employs TRBV6-5 and TRBJ1-4, with D maybe TRBD1 (5 bases). V was clipped by 6 bases and J by 1 base, with 12 bases between them. The CDR3 is 15 amino acids. Germline V gene lookup returns CDR1 MNHEY and CDR2 SVGAGI. In nucleotides, the CDR3 is TGTGCCAGCAGCTCCACGGGGGGAACTAATGAAAAACTGTTTTTT. Translation: CASSSTGGTNEKLFF.